This T cell receptor (beta chain) was retrieved from a study of shared clonotypes between healthy human individuals. Across the whole study: With ages of 18 to 49, the donors were two women and a few men. Broader study findings: The generation probabilities recorded for non-shared clonotypes fell below those of clonotypes shared by all four donors. What rarefaction showed was incomplete sorted-subset sequencing despite large depth.

The CDR3 is 14 amino acids. Germline V lookup: CDR1 LNHDA, CDR2 SQIVND (reference sequence). The ends were cut back, 6 bases at V and 0 bases at J, with 9 bases in the middle. Produced via immunoSEQ multiplex PCR; TCRdb's table is partial and in-frame only. Found here are over a million clones, roughly 74% of them singletons; the top ten hold more than 0.55%. On this clone itself: Its antigen is unidentified.

The sample consisted of memory CD4+ T cells from PBMCs. Subset indicated: CD45RA-negative fraction. This sequence joins TRBV19 and TRBJ1-3; D gene uncertain. The receptor comes from a man aged 18 to 30 in good health. Some clones in this sample may be carry-over from other donors' samples. The CDR3 loop reads CASRSVSSGNTIYF. CDR3 bases: TGTGCCAGTAGAAGCGTCAGCTCTGGAAACACCATATATTTT.